Detailed here is one T cell receptor (beta chain). One entry per CDR3 protein results from TCRdb running MiXCR on the 5' RACE reads. The sample yields about 110,000 distinct CDR3 sequences, more than 10% seen once. Germline loops: CDR1 SGDLS, CDR2 YYNGEE. CDR3 length: 17 residues. V lost 4 bases to trimming and J lost 0 bases, with 14 bases between them. The time point denotes: blood at routine non-recurrence follow-up after resection. These data originate in a study of spatial heterogeneity in lung cancer. V gene TRBV9 combines with J gene TRBJ2-6; unclear D gene. The receptor was derived from a female donor with early-stage non-small cell lung cancer. This specimen was PBMCs, taken at follow-up. The CDR3, as DNA: TGTGCCAGCAGCTCCAGCCATGGAAGCTCTGGGGCCAACGTCCTGACTTTC. Protein product: CASSSSHGSSGANVLTF.